This TCR beta chain was recovered during a study of T cell responses to AZD1222 COVID-19 vaccine. The study's findings and limits: Just a handful of people given AZD1222 tested seropositive at baseline.

About this clone: The antigen is unknown.

V dropped 0 bases and J dropped 5 bases, with 8 bases sitting between them. CDR3 length: 13 amino acids. Germline CDR1 SGHRS, CDR2 YFSETQ. Clones were sequenced by immunoSEQ multiplex PCR, and TCRdb holds only the in-frame ones, with some missing. The data contain more than 110,000 clones, approximately 90% of them seen just once; the ten biggest clones take up more than 3.5%. The origin of this receptor is an adult in good health. V gene TRBV5-1 combines with J gene TRBJ2-5, with D possibly matching TRBD1 (6 bases). Sequenced material: peripheral blood, taken on day 0 of AZD1222 vaccination. The CDR3 loop reads CASSLAGVETQYF. In DNA, the CDR3 is TGCGCCAGCAGCTTGGCAGGGGTGGAGACCCAGTACTTC.